The TCR beta chain under discussion was sequenced for a study of shared clonotypes between healthy human individuals. Background on the study: Participating donors consisted of a couple of women and a few men aged 18 to 49.

The study drew all its donors from Caucasian adults living in Nashville, Tennessee. CDR1 LNHNV and CDR2 YYDKDF come from the germline V gene (reference sequence). Trimming cost V 0 bases and J 3 bases, with 5 bases left between them. The CDR3 is made up of 13 amino acids. Scientists sequenced DNA from unsorted PBMC on ten immunoSEQ deep assay plates. Data came from immunoSEQ multiplex PCR; TCRdb stores just in-frame clones and leaves some out. The table includes about 450,000 clones, approximately 79% detected once. About this clone: Its antigen is undetermined.

The study, taken as a whole, reports: Investigators collected only blood, and repertoires in tissues likely differ.

The V and J genes are TRBV15 and TRBJ2-5; no clear D. Sequencing was carried out using PBMCs. The receptor's source is a woman in her 40s in good health. Some clones in this sample may be carry-over from other donors' samples. The CDR3 sequence: CATSRDPEETQYF. Written as DNA, the CDR3 is TGTGCCACCAGCAGAGATCCTGAAGAGACCCAGTACTTC.